This T cell receptor (beta chain) was profiled in a study of T cells after posttransplantation cyclophosphamide. Study observations and caveats: Recipient CMV seropositivity and CMV reactivation strongly tracked TRB clonality. TRB overlap between skin or GI tissue T cells and blood was limited.

The CDR3 spans 15 residues. Assay used: immunoSEQ multiplex PCR; TCRdb lists only in-frame clones, some missing. The sample consists of tens of thousands of clones, around 93% of them appearing once. This clone was counted once. Its antigen is unidentified. The rearrangement joins TRBV12-2 to TRBJ2-4; the DNA was not compared with TRBD2, the D call given in the table. TRBV12-2 is assigned pseudogene status. Material: PBMCs. This TCR was sampled from a woman aged 25 to 39 in good health and a related stem cell transplant donor. The CDR3: CASRLPRLAKNIQYF. The CDR3 nucleotides read TGTGCAAGTCGCTTACCGCGGTTAGCCAAAAACATTCAGTACTTC.